What follows are 13 T cell receptor beta chains derived from one specimen sequenced in a study of technical replicates of blood from a few donors. Measured with immunoSEQ multiplex PCR; TCRdb has only the in-frame clones, and not every one. This table holds approximately 99,000 clones, 90% to 97% found once. Sequenced sample: T cells isolated from PBMCs. These receptors came from a human donor in good health.

V and J are TRBV30 and TRBJ2-2, with a possible D match to TRBD2 (6 bases). CDR1 and CDR2 from the germline V gene are GTSNPN and SVGIG (reference sequence). Trimming stripped 2 bases from V and 5 bases from J, with 12 bases between. This CDR3 comprises 14 residues. In DNA form, the CDR3 reads TGTGCCTGGAGTCCGGGACTTCAAACCGGGGAGCTGTTTTTT. It codes for CAWSPGLQTGELFF.

The chain is built from TRBV2 and TRBJ1-1; 10 bases match TRBD1. The germline V gene has CDR1 SNHLY and CDR2 FYNNEI. CDR3 size: 18 residues. The V and J ends lost 7 bases and 5 bases, in that order; junction bases with no gene match: 19. The CDR3: CASKAGPWDRGKLTEAFF. CDR3 DNA: TGTGCCAGCAAGGCCGGACCGTGGGACAGGGGCAAGTTAACTGAAGCTTTCTTT.

V gene TRBV7-3 combines with J gene TRBJ2-5; 8 positions match TRBD1. CDR1 SGHTA and CDR2 FQGTGA come from the germline V gene. The CDR3 is 13 residues long. The junction had 4 bases not matched to a gene; V was cut back by 5 bases and J by 5 bases. CDR3 sequence reads: CASSRQGSETQYF. The CDR3 DNA reads as TGTGCCAGCAGCCGACAGGGGTCGGAGACCCAGTACTTC.

This chain connects TRBV27 to TRBJ1-4; the D gene is possibly TRBD1 (5 bases). V lost 2 bases and J 8 bases, leaving 6 bases between the germline ends. Germline V lookup: CDR1 MNHEY, CDR2 SMNVEV (reference sequence). The CDR3 sequence is 12 residues long. The DNA for the CDR3 is TGTGCCAGCAGTTTAAACAGGGAAAAACTGTTTTTT. Amino acid sequence: CASSLNREKLFF.

This rearrangement joins TRBV19 to TRBJ2-5, with 14 nucleotides matching TRBD2. The V gene's germline CDR1 is LNHDA and CDR2 SQIVND (reference sequence). The CDR3 contains 17 residues. V trimming: 1 base; J trimming: 3 bases; junction bases outside the gene matches: 4. This CDR3 reads CASSIAAGLAGEETQYF. Written as DNA, the CDR3 is TGTGCCAGTAGTATAGCGGCGGGACTAGCGGGAGAAGAGACCCAGTACTTC.

CDR3 in amino acids: CASSLRLTGTTYF. CDR3 DNA: TGTGCCAGCAGCCTAAGACTTACAGGGACAACGTACTTC. V and J are TRBV5-6 and TRBJ2-7; a possible D gene is TRBD1 (6 bases). Germline lookup yields CDR1 SGHDT and CDR2 YYEEEE. V was trimmed by 4 bases and J by 12 bases, leaving 20 bases between them. The CDR3 has 13 amino acids.

The V gene is TRBV5-6, the J gene TRBJ1-1, with D perhaps matching TRBD1 (6 bases). The V gene's germline CDR1 is SGHDT and CDR2 YYEEEE. The CDR3 extends over 14 amino acids. Trimming shortened V by 4 bases and J by 1 base, and 11 bases separated the two germline ends. This chain's CDR3 is CASSLETGNTEAFF. The CDR3 DNA is TGTGCCAGCAGCCTTGAGACAGGGAACACTGAAGCTTTCTTT. The full variable domain, with the rest looked up from reference TRBV5-6 and TRBJ1-1, is DAGVTQSPTHLIKTRGQQVTLRCSPKSGHDTVSWYQQALGQGPQFIFQYYEEEERQRGNFPDRFSGHQFPNYSSELNVNALLLGDSALYLCASSLETGNTEAFFGQGTRLTVV.

The chain has TRBV9 and TRBJ1-2, with 8 bases that match TRBD1. In germline, CDR1 is SGDLS, CDR2 YYNGEE. The CDR3 sequence is 16 residues long. V lost 5 bases to trimming and J lost 3 bases; unmatched junction nucleotides: 12. The CDR3 bases are TGTGCCAGCAGTGAAAGACAGGGGTCGCTTGACTATGGCTACACCTTC. It is translated as CASSERQGSLDYGYTF.

The chain joins TRBV9 to TRBJ2-1; tentative D call: TRBD2 (6 bases). Germline V gene data show CDR1 as SGDLS and CDR2 as YYNGEE. V dropped 2 bases and J dropped 3 bases, with 15 bases sitting between them. The CDR3 sequence is 16 residues long. CDR3 residues: CASSVGRLEIYNEQFF. CDR3 nucleotides: TGTGCCAGCAGCGTGGGACGACTAGAAATCTACAATGAGCAGTTCTTC.

The chain combines TRBV19 with TRBJ2-3; 9 nucleotides align to TRBD1. Trimming at V came to 3 bases and at J to 2 bases, leaving 6 bases not matched to a gene. The CDR3 length is 16 residues. CDR1 is LNHDA, CDR2 SQIVND, per germline (reference sequence). As DNA, the CDR3 is TGTGCCAGTAGTATGAGTGGGACAGGGACCACAGATACGCAGTATTTT. It yields the protein CASSMSGTGTTDTQYF.

V gene TRBV5-6 combines with J gene TRBJ2-5; D is unresolved. The CDR3 contains 14 residues. Germline V gene lookup returns CDR1 SGHDT and CDR2 YYEEEE. The V end lost 4 bases, the J end lost 5 bases, and 15 bases lay between the germline ends. The DNA of the CDR3 is TGTGCCAGCAGCCCTATGTCGGCGGAGGAGACCCAGTACTTC. Protein sequence: CASSPMSAEETQYF.

The chain joins TRBV27 to TRBJ1-1; weak D call: TRBD1 (6 bases). CDR3 size: 14 residues. Trimming removed 5 bases at V and 4 bases at J, with 14 bases between. CDR1 is MNHEY and CDR2 is SMNVEV in the germline V gene (reference sequence). The CDR3 here is CASSTSTGFTEAFF. Here the CDR3 DNA reads TGTGCCAGCAGTACAAGCACAGGGTTCACTGAAGCTTTCTTT.

The genes are TRBV18 and TRBJ2-1; 7 nucleotides match TRBD1. V lost 1 base to trimming and J lost 8 bases; unmatched junction nucleotides: 5. The CDR3 runs 14 residues. The germline V gene has CDR1 KGHSH and CDR2 LQKENI. The CDR3 here is CASSPQGASYEQFF. CDR3 coding DNA: TGTGCCAGCTCACCACAGGGGGCTTCCTATGAGCAGTTCTTC.